The 10 T cell receptor beta chains presented below share a single source sample, sequenced in a study of blood T cells in healthy people across ages. The second PCR ran about 6 to 11 cycles with a sample-barcoded 5' primer and J-beta primers. TCRdb reprocessed the 5' RACE reads via MiXCR and lists one record per CDR3 protein. The table records about 1.4 million distinct CDR3 sequences, around 59% of them present only once. The sample taken for sequencing was blood. These receptors were taken from a man aged 18 to 29 in good health.

The chain uses TRBV3-1 and TRBJ1-1; D remains ambiguous. V lost 3 bases and J lost 1, with 12 bases in between. CDR1 LGHDT and CDR2 YNNKEL come from the germline V gene (reference sequence). The CDR3 has 15 amino acids. The CDR3 sequence is CASSQARFSNTEAFF. The CDR3 bases are TGTGCCAGCAGCCAGGCGAGGTTTTCGAACACTGAAGCTTTCTTT. The full variable domain, completed using reference TRBV3-1 and TRBJ1-1, is DTAVSQTPKYLVTQMGNDKSIKCEQNLGHDTMYWYKQDSKKFLKIMFSYNNKELIINETVPNRFSPKSPDKAHLNLHINSLELGDSAVYFCASSQARFSNTEAFFGQGTRLTVV.

V and J are TRBV9 and TRBJ2-5; D ambiguous. Trimming left V 3 bases short and J 1 base short, with 13 bases between. The CDR3 consists of 15 residues. Germline V lookup: CDR1 SGDLS, CDR2 YYNGEE. CDR3 sequence reads: CASSAWILTQETQYF. In DNA, the CDR3 is TGTGCCAGCAGCGCCTGGATACTAACCCAAGAGACCCAGTACTTC.

The chain recombines TRBV15 with TRBJ2-1; D possibly uses TRBD1 or TRBD2 (5 bases each). This CDR3 is built from 14 residues. The V and J ends lost 3 bases and 4 bases respectively, with 10 bases between them. In germline, CDR1 is LNHNV, CDR2 YYDKDF (reference sequence). The CDR3 DNA follows: TGTGCCACCAGCAGCGGGACGGAATACAATGAGCAGTTCTTC. Its protein is CATSSGTEYNEQFF.

V usage is TRBV6-1 and J usage is TRBJ1-2; no firm D call. CDR3 length: 13 residues. Germline CDR1 is MNHNS and CDR2 is SASEGT. Trimming shortened V by 1 base and J by 10 bases, and 13 bases separated the two germline ends. The chain's CDR3 is CASSEGHPRDYTF. The CDR3 DNA is TGTGCCAGCAGTGAAGGGCATCCCCGGGACTACACCTTC.

Only a few counts were recorded for this clonotype. The chain carries TRBV25-1 and TRBJ1-3, with D possibly being TRBD1 (6 bases). There are 17 residues in the CDR3. V dropped 4 bases and J dropped 0 bases, with 16 bases sitting between them. Germline CDR1 MGHDK, CDR2 SYGVNS. CDR3 sequence: CASSAMRQGGSGNTIYF. Here the CDR3 DNA reads TGTGCCAGCAGTGCGATGAGGCAAGGGGGCTCTGGAAACACCATATATTTT. The full variable domain, completed using reference TRBV25-1 and TRBJ1-3, is EADIYQTPRYLVIGTGKKITLECSQTMGHDKMYWYQQDPGMELHLIHYSYGVNSTEKGDLSSESTVSRIRTEHFPLTLESARPSHTSQYLCASSAMRQGGSGNTIYFGEGSWLTVV.

The table lists this clonotype with a few counts. This sequence joins TRBV4-3 and TRBJ2-1, with 9 bases fitting TRBD2. The V gene's germline CDR1 is LGHNA and CDR2 YSLEER. J gave up 2 bases and V 0 bases, and 8 bases lay outside the gene matches. The CDR3 spans 18 residues. CDR3 DNA sequence: TGCGCCAGCAGCCAAGATAGTCAGCGGGGGGCTCCCTACAATGAGCAGTTCTTC. This encodes CASSQDSQRGAPYNEQFF.

The rearrangement links TRBV20-1 to TRBJ2-7; a weak D match, TRBD2 (5 bases). Germline loops: CDR1 DFQATT, CDR2 SNEGSKA (reference sequence). V gave up 6 bases and J gave up 5 bases, with 23 bases separating them. The CDR3 is 15 amino acids. The CDR3 DNA follows: TGCAGTGCCCCGAGAGGGAGACTCGGCCGCGACGAGCAGTACTTC. Its translation is CSAPRGRLGRDEQYF.

This clonotype was observed a few times. The V gene is TRBV12-3 or TRBV12-4, the J gene TRBJ2-4, with no clear D. V dropped 5 bases and J dropped 0 bases, with 11 bases sitting between them. The CDR3 is 15 residues long. CDR3 DNA: TGTGCCAGCAGTCAGCCGACACTAGCCAAAAACATTCAGTACTTC. This encodes CASSQPTLAKNIQYF.

There are a few counts of this clonotype. The chain uses TRBV12-3 or TRBV12-4 and TRBJ2-5; D is possibly TRBD1 (6 bases). The length of the CDR3 is 11 residues. V was shortened by 5 bases and J by 11 bases, with 12 bases between the two germline ends. The CDR3 region is CASSGTPRQYF. CDR3 sequence (DNA): TGTGCCAGCAGTGGGACACCGAGACAGTACTTC.

This chain connects TRBV10-3 to TRBJ1-2; D is possibly TRBD1 (5 bases). V was pared by 10 bases and J by 5 bases, with 20 bases between. This CDR3 comprises 14 residues. Germline values: CDR1 ENHRY, CDR2 SYGVKD. CDR3 sequence: CATVAVRGEYGYTF. Written as DNA, the CDR3 is TGTGCCACCGTGGCAGTGAGGGGAGAGTATGGCTACACCTTC.